This TCR beta chain came from a study of T cells in Graves' hyperthyroidism and ophthalmopathy. Study-wide results and caveats: Most thyroid clonotypes that were expanded above 0.001 also turned up in blood. Ophthalmopathy and stable hyperthyroidism were told apart by a 13 V-J model.

This clonotype was recorded at least ten times. Its matching antigen is unknown. TCR beta CDR3 regions were amplified from RNA transcripts. TCR CDR3 underwent first-round RT-PCR with the HTBI primer set. TCRdb re-derived calls from the multiplex PCR reads in MiXCR, one entry per CDR3 protein. This sample carries fewer than 350,000 distinct CDR3 sequences, 12% to 15% of them seen once, and the ten largest clones take roughly 7.9%. Any patient presenting with uncontrolled infection, other autoimmune disease, pregnancy or lactation was left out. PBMCs were collected from an approximately 9 ml volume of fresh peripheral blood. Germline CDR1 SNHLY, CDR2 FYNNEI. The germline V and J ends were trimmed by 5 bases and 6 bases, with 13 bases remaining between them. The CDR3 sequence is 14 residues long.

The sample comprised blood. The sequence derives from a woman aged 40 to 50 with Graves' hyperthyroidism. V usage is TRBV2 and J usage is TRBJ2-2, with a tentative D call TRBD1 (5 bases). CDR3 loop: CASSPRDRSGELFF. The CDR3 DNA reads as TGTGCCAGCAGTCCTCGAGACAGATCCGGGGAGCTGTTTTTT. Full variable domain (rest looked up from reference TRBV2 and TRBJ2-2): EPEVTQTPSHQVTQMGQEVILRCVPISNHLYFYWYRQILGQKVEFLVSFYNNEISEKSEIFDDQFSVERPDGSNFTLKIRSTKLEDSAMYFCASSPRDRSGELFFGEGSRLTVL.